This TCR beta chain is from a study of T cell responses to AZD1222 COVID-19 vaccine. As concerns this clone: What it binds is unknown.

General study results and limits: Targeting of unmutated variant regions was reportedly seen in nearly half of spike-specific TCRs. All repertoire sampling was performed exclusively after the peak T cell response.

TCRdb's table, derived via immunoSEQ multiplex PCR, lists solely in-frame clones and lacks some. The data show around 150,000 clones, about 87% seen once. The TCR was taken from an adult in good health. This specimen was peripheral blood, taken on day 0 of AZD1222 vaccination.

The CDR3 is CASSLAQWDGYTF. The CDR3 nucleotides read TGTGCCAGCAGCTTAGCGCAGTGGGATGGCTACACCTTC. The V and J genes are TRBV7-9 and TRBJ1-2, with D unresolved. Germline V gives CDR1 SEHNR, CDR2 FQNEAQ (reference sequence). V lost 0 bases, J lost 6 bases, and 8 bases lay in between. The CDR3 has 13 residues.